These T cell receptor beta chains were read from a single sample in a study of T cells after yellow fever vaccination. From the 5' RACE reads, TCRdb called clonotypes with MiXCR, one entry per CDR3 protein. The table lists approximately 610,000 distinct CDR3 sequences, around a sixth of them singletons, with 15% to 20% in the top ten. The starting material was PBMCs, obtained 5 days after the first yellow fever vaccination. The receptors originated from a man aged 18 to 30 who received the YFV17D yellow fever vaccine. The CDR3 runs from the conserved cysteine through the conserved F or W. The D gene is left open where the match is weak. Clone sizes are given selectively: once, few, many, or a class where the clone is expanded.

TRBV4-1	.	.	TRBJ2-1	TGCGCCAGCAGCCGATTGATGAATGAGCAGTTCTTC	CASSRLMNEQFF
TRBV7-2	.	.	TRBJ1-2	TGTGCCACCAGCGCAGACACGACTAACTATGGCTACACCTTC	CATSADTTNYGYTF
TRBV9	.	.	TRBJ2-7	TGTGCCAGCAGCCCAGTAAACTCCTACGAGCAGTACTTC	CASSPVNSYEQYF
TRBV5-1	.	TRBD1	TRBJ1-4	TGCGCCAGCAGCCTCGAGGAGGGCAGGGGGCGTGAAAAACTGTTTTTT	CASSLEEGRGREKLFF
TRBV4-2	.	.	TRBJ1-2	TGTGCCAGCAGTCAATCGTCGGCATCTAACTATGGCTACACCTTC	CASSQSSASNYGYTF
TRBV5-4	.	.	TRBJ1-1	TGTGCCAGCAGCTTGCAGGGTCGGGCCACTGAAGCTTTCTTT	CASSLQGRATEAFF
TRBV12-3/TRBV12-4	.	TRBD1	TRBJ1-6	TGTGCCAGCAGTCCGAAGACAGGGCCATATAATTCACCCCTCCACTTT	CASSPKTGPYNSPLHF
TRBV7-9	.	.	TRBJ1-1	TGTGCCACCCTAGGGGCCAGGAACACTGAAGCTTTCTTT	CATLGARNTEAFF
TRBV6-2/TRBV6-3	.	.	TRBJ1-4	TGTGCCAGCAGGCGCCCTGGACAGCTTAATGAAAAACTGTTTTTT	CASRRPGQLNEKLFF
TRBV6-2/TRBV6-3	few	TRBD1	TRBJ1-1	TGTGCCAGCAGTACCGGGACAGGGGAGTCTGAAGCTTTCTTT	CASSTGTGESEAFF
TRBV20-1	.	.	TRBJ2-2	TGCAGTGCTAGTCAGAACACCGGGGAGCTGTTTTTT	CSASQNTGELFF
TRBV6-5	few	.	TRBJ2-4	TGTGCCAGCAGTTACTCGAAAGGGGCCAAAAACATTCAGTACTTC	CASSYSKGAKNIQYF
TRBV25-1	.	.	TRBJ1-4	TGTGCCAGCAGTGAATTTATGGGGGAAACTAATGAAAAACTGTTTTTT	CASSEFMGETNEKLFF
TRBV28	.	.	TRBJ1-1	TGTGCCAGCACCCACCGGGGTGAAGCTTTCTTT	CASTHRGEAFF
TRBV3-1	few	.	TRBJ1-3	TGTGCCAGCAGCCAAAATCCCCGGCGGTTCTCTGGGAACACCATATATTTT	CASSQNPRRFSGNTIYF
TRBV4-3	.	TRBD1	TRBJ1-4	TGCGCCAGCAGCCGCTCTTACAGGGGCCTGGAAGAAAAACTGTTTTTT	CASSRSYRGLEEKLFF
TRBV5-1	.	.	TRBJ2-2	TGCGCCAGCAGCCCCTGGGACTCGCGGTCGGGGGAGCTGTTTTTT	CASSPWDSRSGELFF
TRBV7-2	many	.	TRBJ2-3	TGTGCCAGCAGCCCCGGACCGGCTGATACGCAGTATTTT	CASSPGPADTQYF
TRBV20-1	.	TRBD2	TRBJ2-1	TGCAGTGCTAGAGATAGGACTAGCGGGGGCAACCCCTACAATGAGCAGTTCTTC	CSARDRTSGGNPYNEQFF
TRBV27	.	TRBD1	TRBJ1-2	TGTGCCAGCAGTTTTAGCGCAGGGGGCTATGGCTACACCTTC	CASSFSAGGYGYTF
TRBV12-3/TRBV12-4	many	.	TRBJ2-7	TGTGCCAGCAGCCGGGACGGGATTTACGAGCAGTACTTC	CASSRDGIYEQYF
TRBV12-3/TRBV12-4	few	.	TRBJ2-6	TGTGCCAGCAGCCTCGTTTGGGCCAACGTCCTGACTTTC	CASSLVWANVLTF
TRBV4-1	few	TRBD1	TRBJ1-1	TGCGCCAGCAGCCAAGTCAGGGGGGAGAACACTGAAGCTTTCTTT	CASSQVRGENTEAFF
TRBV30	few	TRBD1	TRBJ1-2	TGTGCTTCGACAGGGATGACTTATGGCTACACCTTC	CASTGMTYGYTF
TRBV7-9	.	TRBD1	TRBJ2-1	TGTGCCAGCAGCCGTACGGGACAGGGGAATGAGCAGTTCTTC	CASSRTGQGNEQFF
TRBV5-4	few	TRBD2	TRBJ2-1	TGTGCCAGCAGCTTCCCTAGCGGGGGGATCTACAATGAGCAGTTCTTC	CASSFPSGGIYNEQFF
TRBV6-6	.	.	TRBJ2-1	TGTGCCAGCAGTGTTCACAATGAGCAGTTCTTC	CASSVHNEQFF
TRBV12-3/TRBV12-4	few	.	TRBJ1-5	TGTGCCAGCAGTCCCGGGTCCTCGGGGGCCCAGCATTTT	CASSPGSSGAQHF
TRBV6-6	few	.	TRBJ2-5	TGTGCCAGCAGAAGTGGGGTGGAGACCCAGTACTTC	CASRSGVETQYF
TRBV7-9	.	TRBD1	TRBJ1-6	TGTGCCAGCAGCCAACGACAGGGCCATAATTCACCCCTCCACTTT	CASSQRQGHNSPLHF
TRBV7-2	.	TRBD1	TRBJ1-1	TGTGCCAGCAGCCGCCGGGACAGGAGCAACACTGAAGCTTTCTTT	CASSRRDRSNTEAFF
TRBV9	.	.	TRBJ2-3	TGTGCCAGCAACGTAGATCAGGGCACAGATACGCAGTATTTT	CASNVDQGTDTQYF
TRBV29-1	few	.	TRBJ1-1	TGCAGCGTTGAAGATCGAGGGGAGTGGAACACTGAAGCTTTCTTT	CSVEDRGEWNTEAFF
TRBV12-3/TRBV12-4	.	.	TRBJ2-5	TGTGCCAGCAGGCCCCGTCGGGTGGAGACCCAGTACTTC	CASRPRRVETQYF
TRBV5-1	hyperexpanded	.	TRBJ2-1	TGCGCCAGCAGCTTGGACGAGCCTACCGACAATGAGCAGTTCTTC	CASSLDEPTDNEQFF
TRBV7-2	.	.	TRBJ1-6	TGTGCCAGCAGCCCGGGGCCCGGACGACCCCTCCACTTT	CASSPGPGRPLHF
TRBV18	.	.	TRBJ1-1	TGTGCCAGCTCACCACCGTGGGGGAGCACTGAAGCTTTCTTT	CASSPPWGSTEAFF
TRBV18	few	TRBD1	TRBJ1-1	TGTGCCAGCTCCGAGGGACAGCTCTACATGAACACTGAAGCTTTCTTT	CASSEGQLYMNTEAFF
TRBV19	.	.	TRBJ2-3	TGTGCCAGTACCCGAACCGGCGAGGGAAGCACAGATACGCAGTATTTT	CASTRTGEGSTDTQYF
TRBV12-3/TRBV12-4	.	.	TRBJ1-4	TGTGCCAGCAGCCCTTTACATGGGGGGTCTGAAAAACTGTTTTTT	CASSPLHGGSEKLFF
TRBV28	.	.	TRBJ2-1	TGTGCCAGCAGTTTTGCCAGGGGCGCCCTAAATGAGCAGTTCTTC	CASSFARGALNEQFF
TRBV7-6	few	.	TRBJ1-1	TGTGCCAGCAGCTTATCCGCAGGGCGGCCTGAAGCTTTCTTT	CASSLSAGRPEAFF
TRBV20-1	.	.	TRBJ2-7	TGCAGTGCTAGCAGGGTCTACGAGCAGTACTTC	CSASRVYEQYF
TRBV19	.	.	TRBJ2-3	TGTGCCAGTAGTGTGCGACTTGCGGGCGCAGATACGCAGTATTTT	CASSVRLAGADTQYF
TRBV12-3/TRBV12-4	many	.	TRBJ2-1	TGTGCCAGCAGTTTTATACTATACAATGAGCAGTTCTTC	CASSFILYNEQFF
TRBV20-1	.	TRBD1	TRBJ2-5	TGCAGTGCTAGAGATTACAGGGGGTCGGAGACCCAGTACTTC	CSARDYRGSETQYF
TRBV6-1	.	.	TRBJ1-4	TGTGCCAGCAGTCCCGCGGGGGGGGATGGTAATGAAAAACTGTTTTTT	CASSPAGGDGNEKLFF
TRBV6-1	.	.	TRBJ2-2	TGTGCCAGCAACTCAGTGCTCTCTACCGGGGAGCTGTTTTTT	CASNSVLSTGELFF
TRBV7-3	many	.	TRBJ1-1	TGTGCCAGCGGGGACACAGCGAACACTGAAGCTTTCTTT	CASGDTANTEAFF
TRBV12-3/TRBV12-4	.	.	TRBJ2-7	TGTGCCAGCAGTTTAACTTTCTACGAGCAGTACTTC	CASSLTFYEQYF
TRBV5-1	.	.	TRBJ1-4	TGCGCCAGCAGCTCAGAGGGCGTCGGGCAGAATGAAAAACTGTTTTTT	CASSSEGVGQNEKLFF
TRBV4-2	many	TRBD2	TRBJ2-5	TGTGCCAGCAGCCAAGATCTAGCGGGGGGTCAAGAGACCCAGTACTTC	CASSQDLAGGQETQYF
TRBV20-1	.	.	TRBJ1-2	TGCAGTGCAAGTTTAAGGATTGACTATGGCTACACCTTC	CSASLRIDYGYTF
TRBV9	few	.	TRBJ2-4	TGTGCCAGCAGCGTGCACCCGTCCCTTCACACCCCAGAAAACATTCAGTACTTC	CASSVHPSLHTPENIQYF
TRBV5-1	.	.	TRBJ2-3	TGCGCCAGCTCGACAGACCGAAGCCTCACAGATACGCAGTATTTT	CASSTDRSLTDTQYF
TRBV21-1	few	.	TRBJ1-1	TGTGCCAGCAGCAAGATAACTGAAGCTTTCTTT	CASSKITEAFF
TRBV7-9	.	.	TRBJ1-4	TGTGCCAGCAGCCAACAGAGCTCTAATGAAAAACTGTTTTTT	CASSQQSSNEKLFF
TRBV3-1	few	TRBD1	TRBJ2-2	TGTGCCAGCAGCCAAAGAAGGGCGAGGGACAGGGACGGGGAGCTGTTTTTT	CASSQRRARDRDGELFF
TRBV6-1	.	TRBD1	TRBJ1-2	TGTGCCAGCAGTGACCGGGACAGCGATTATGGCTACACCTTC	CASSDRDSDYGYTF